A selection of T cell receptor beta chains follows, all from one sample in a study of early T cells in non-severe SARS-CoV-2 infection. TCRdb re-called the 5' RACE reads with MiXCR, one entry per CDR3 protein. The sample lists fewer than 85,000 distinct CDR3 sequences; about 12% were seen once. The material sequenced was whole blood. The receptors come from an adult who was a healthcare worker with PCR-confirmed SARS-CoV-2 infection or an uninfected control (not recorded which). The CDR3 runs from the conserved cysteine through the conserved F or W. D genes are given only for firm matches. Clone size, where shown, is once, few, many, or a class for clones that have expanded.

v_gene	j_gene	d_gene	abundance	CDR3aa	CDR3nt
TRBV20-1	TRBJ2-3	NA	many	CSGGADTDTQYF	TGCAGTGGGGGGGCGGACACAGATACGCAGTATTTT
TRBV12-3/TRBV12-4	TRBJ1-6	NA	many	CASSPRQGYSYNSPLHF	TGTGCCAGCAGCCCACGCCAGGGATATTCCTATAATTCACCCCTCCACTTT
TRBV29-1	TRBJ2-1	NA	NA	CSVELDTYNEQFF	TGCAGCGTTGAACTTGACACCTACAATGAGCAGTTCTTC
TRBV5-1	TRBJ2-3	NA	NA	CASSLSQSTDTQYF	TGCGCCAGCAGCTTGTCCCAGAGCACAGATACGCAGTATTTT
TRBV7-9	TRBJ1-4	TRBD1	NA	CASSQRQGAANEKLFF	TGTGCCAGCAGCCAGAGACAGGGGGCTGCTAATGAAAAACTGTTTTTT
TRBV18	TRBJ2-2	NA	many	CASSRAAHTGELFF	TGTGCCAGCTCACGAGCGGCCCACACCGGGGAGCTGTTTTTT
TRBV28	TRBJ2-7	TRBD2	few	CASSSPTGTSGNEQYF	TGTGCCAGCAGTTCCCCGACCGGGACTAGCGGGAATGAGCAGTACTTC
TRBV18	TRBJ1-1	NA	few	CASSPELYTEAFF	TGTGCCAGCTCACCTGAACTGTACACTGAAGCTTTCTTT
TRBV29-1	TRBJ2-7	TRBD2	few	CSVVPGGLDYEQYF	TGCAGCGTTGTGCCGGGGGGGCTTGACTACGAGCAGTACTTC
TRBV11-2	TRBJ2-5	NA	NA	CASSLVAGAEVETQYF	TGTGCCAGCAGCTTAGTGGCGGGGGCCGAGGTGGAGACCCAGTACTTC
TRBV7-2	TRBJ2-1	TRBD2	few	CASSYGLVNEQFF	TGTGCCAGCAGCTACGGACTAGTCAATGAGCAGTTCTTC
TRBV5-1	TRBJ2-7	TRBD1	NA	CASSVPGTAAEQYF	TGCGCCAGCAGCGTCCCCGGGACAGCTGCCGAGCAGTACTTC
TRBV7-2	TRBJ2-1	NA	NA	CASSPQGPTVGNEQFF	TGTGCCAGCAGCCCACAAGGGCCTACGGTAGGGAATGAGCAGTTCTTC
TRBV7-8	TRBJ2-2	TRBD2	many	CASSFIGGLAGSNTGELFF	TGTGCCAGCAGCTTCATCGGGGGTCTAGCGGGATCGAACACCGGGGAGCTGTTTTTT
TRBV27	TRBJ1-1	TRBD1	NA	CASSLNRDRGTEAFF	TGTGCCAGCAGTCTTAACCGGGACAGGGGCACTGAAGCTTTCTTT
TRBV5-4	TRBJ2-7	TRBD1	many	CASRSGTEAYEQYF	TGTGCCAGCCGGTCGGGGACAGAAGCCTACGAGCAGTACTTC
TRBV20-1	TRBJ2-5	NA	NA	CSARSGPEETQYF	TGCAGTGCTAGAAGCGGACCCGAAGAGACCCAGTACTTC
TRBV7-9	TRBJ1-1	NA	many	CASSLTYTEAFF	TGTGCCAGCAGCTTAACGTACACTGAAGCTTTCTTT
TRBV27	TRBJ1-4	TRBD1	few	CASSLPRQGGTEKLFF	TGTGCCAGCAGTTTACCAAGACAGGGGGGGACGGAAAAACTGTTTTTT
TRBV9	TRBJ2-5	TRBD2	NA	CASSAGTSQETQYF	TGTGCCAGCAGCGCGGGGACTAGCCAAGAGACCCAGTACTTC
TRBV18	TRBJ2-7	NA	few	CASSPAAYYYEQYF	TGTGCCAGCTCACCAGCCGCGTATTACTACGAGCAGTACTTC
TRBV4-1	TRBJ1-4	NA	NA	CASSRQNRATNEKLFF	TGCGCCAGCAGCCGGCAGAACAGGGCAACTAATGAAAAACTGTTTTTT
TRBV6-1	TRBJ1-2	NA	few	CASSELPKPVYGYTF	TGTGCCAGCAGTGAGCTCCCGAAACCCGTCTATGGCTACACCTTC
TRBV6-6	TRBJ2-7	NA	NA	CASSHAPSYEQYF	TGTGCCAGCAGTCATGCTCCCTCCTACGAGCAGTACTTC
TRBV4-2	TRBJ2-1	TRBD2	NA	CASSQDVRGGRGEQFF	TGTGCCAGCAGCCAAGATGTGCGGGGGGGCAGAGGTGAGCAGTTCTTC
TRBV6-5	TRBJ1-1	NA	few	CASSLGRDILEAFF	TGTGCCAGCAGTCTCGGCAGGGACATCCTTGAAGCTTTCTTT
TRBV12-3/TRBV12-4	TRBJ1-2	NA	few	CASSSTRASTLRNYGYTF	TGTGCCAGCAGCTCCACCAGGGCCAGTACTCTGCGGAACTATGGCTACACCTTC
TRBV5-4	TRBJ2-7	TRBD2	NA	CASSLVGGGNEQYF	TGTGCCAGCAGCTTGGTTGGCGGGGGAAACGAGCAGTACTTC
TRBV29-1	TRBJ2-5	TRBD1	NA	CSLGQGQETQYF	TGCAGCCTTGGACAGGGCCAAGAGACCCAGTACTTC
TRBV10-3	TRBJ2-6	TRBD1	few	CAISDMDRDLSGANVLTF	TGTGCCATCAGTGACATGGACAGGGACCTATCTGGGGCCAACGTCCTGACTTTC
TRBV7-8	TRBJ1-1	TRBD1	few	CASSMGQGVSTEAFF	TGTGCCAGCAGCATGGGACAGGGGGTTTCCACTGAAGCTTTCTTT
TRBV5-1	TRBJ2-7	NA	many	CASSPAQGLSSYEQYF	TGCGCCAGCAGCCCTGCTCAAGGACTGTCCTCCTACGAGCAGTACTTC
TRBV30	TRBJ2-7	NA	NA	CAWSPDSYEQYF	TGTGCCTGGAGTCCGGACTCCTACGAGCAGTACTTC
TRBV4-1	TRBJ2-1	NA	NA	CASSQDRVREQFF	TGCGCCAGCAGCCAAGATCGGGTTCGTGAGCAGTTCTTC
TRBV5-1	TRBJ2-5	NA	NA	CASSSEYQETQYF	TGCGCCAGCAGCAGCGAGTACCAAGAGACCCAGTACTTC
TRBV2	TRBJ2-1	TRBD1	NA	CASSDDRAGYNEQFF	TGTGCCAGCAGTGATGACAGGGCCGGCTACAATGAGCAGTTCTTC
TRBV4-2	TRBJ1-6	TRBD1	NA	CASSQEIGTASYNSPLHF	TGTGCCAGCAGCCAAGAAATTGGGACAGCCTCCTATAATTCACCCCTCCACTTT
TRBV12-5	TRBJ2-1	NA	NA	CASGPRDEQFF	TGTGCTAGTGGCCCAAGAGATGAGCAGTTCTTC
TRBV2	TRBJ2-3	NA	NA	CASSLLTSTDTQYF	TGTGCCAGCAGTCTCTTAACTAGCACAGATACGCAGTATTTT
TRBV9	TRBJ2-1	NA	NA	CASSVGMSDNEQFF	TGTGCCAGCAGCGTAGGAATGTCCGACAATGAGCAGTTCTTC
TRBV19	TRBJ2-3	NA	few	CASSIEWDADTQYF	TGTGCCAGTAGTATAGAATGGGACGCAGATACGCAGTATTTT